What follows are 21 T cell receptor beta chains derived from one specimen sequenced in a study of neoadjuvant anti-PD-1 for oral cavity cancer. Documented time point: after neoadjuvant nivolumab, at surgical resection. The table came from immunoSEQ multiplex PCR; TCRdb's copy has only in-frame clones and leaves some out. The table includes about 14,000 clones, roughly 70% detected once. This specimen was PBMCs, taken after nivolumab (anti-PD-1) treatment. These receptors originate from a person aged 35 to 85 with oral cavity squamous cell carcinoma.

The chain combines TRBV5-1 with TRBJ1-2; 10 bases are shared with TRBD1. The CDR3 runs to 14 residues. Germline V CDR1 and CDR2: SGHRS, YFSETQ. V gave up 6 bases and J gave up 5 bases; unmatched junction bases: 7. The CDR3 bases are TGCGCCAGCAACCAGGGACAGGGGATGTATGGCTACACCTTC. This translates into CASNQGQGMYGYTF.

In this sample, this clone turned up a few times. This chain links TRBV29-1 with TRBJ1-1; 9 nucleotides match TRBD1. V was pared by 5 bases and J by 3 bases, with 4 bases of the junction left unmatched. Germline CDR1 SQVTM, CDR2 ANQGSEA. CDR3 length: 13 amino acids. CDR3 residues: CSVQRDRDTEAFF. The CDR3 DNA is TGCAGCGTTCAGAGGGACAGGGACACTGAAGCTTTCTTT.

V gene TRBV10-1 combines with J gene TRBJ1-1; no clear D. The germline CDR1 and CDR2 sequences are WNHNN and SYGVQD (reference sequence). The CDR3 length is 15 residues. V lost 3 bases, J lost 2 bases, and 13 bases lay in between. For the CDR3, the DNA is TGCGCCAGCAGTGATTCGAACAAAATTAACACTGAAGCTTTCTTT. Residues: CASSDSNKINTEAFF.

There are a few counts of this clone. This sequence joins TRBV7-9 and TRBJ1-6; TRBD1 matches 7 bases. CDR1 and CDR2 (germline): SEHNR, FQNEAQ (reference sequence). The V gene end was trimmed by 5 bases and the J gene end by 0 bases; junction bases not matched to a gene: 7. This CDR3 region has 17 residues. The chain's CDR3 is CASSPRGAFSYNSPLHF. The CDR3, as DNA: TGTGCCAGCAGCCCCAGGGGGGCTTTCTCCTATAATTCACCCCTCCACTTT.

CDR3: CSVKWGALGEQFF. The CDR3 nucleotides read TGCAGCGTCAAATGGGGGGCCTTAGGTGAGCAGTTCTTC. The V and J genes are TRBV29-1 and TRBJ2-1, with D perhaps given as TRBD1 or TRBD2 (6 bases each). From germline, CDR1 is SQVTM and CDR2 ANQGSEA. The CDR3 has 13 amino acids. Trimming pared 6 bases from V and 9 bases from J, leaving 18 bases between.

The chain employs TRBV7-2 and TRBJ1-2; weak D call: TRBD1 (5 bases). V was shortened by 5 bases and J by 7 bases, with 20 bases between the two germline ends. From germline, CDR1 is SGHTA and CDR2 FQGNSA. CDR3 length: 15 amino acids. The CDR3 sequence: CASSPTYGATGGYTF. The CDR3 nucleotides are TGTGCCAGCAGCCCGACTTATGGGGCTACGGGTGGCTACACCTTC.

The CDR3 sequence: CSVGRSHGYTF. The CDR3 nucleotides read TGCAGCGTTGGGCGCTCCCATGGCTACACCTTC. The rearrangement links TRBV29-1 to TRBJ1-2; D uncertain. V lost 4 bases, J lost 6 bases, and 9 bases lay in between. The CDR3 extends over 11 amino acids. CDR1 and CDR2 (germline): SQVTM, ANQGSEA.

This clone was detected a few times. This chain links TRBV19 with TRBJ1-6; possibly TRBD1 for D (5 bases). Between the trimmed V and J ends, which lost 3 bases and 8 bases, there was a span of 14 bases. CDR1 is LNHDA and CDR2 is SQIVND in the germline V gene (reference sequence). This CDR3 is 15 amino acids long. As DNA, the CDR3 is TGTGCCAGTAGTATTTGGGGGTTATTGGATTCACCCCTCCACTTT. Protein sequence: CASSIWGLLDSPLHF.

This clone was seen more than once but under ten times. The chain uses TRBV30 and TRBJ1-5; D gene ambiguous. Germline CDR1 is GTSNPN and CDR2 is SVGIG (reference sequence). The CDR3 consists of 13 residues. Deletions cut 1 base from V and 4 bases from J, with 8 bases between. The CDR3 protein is CAWSAFPNQPQHF. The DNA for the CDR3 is TGTGCCTGGAGTGCGTTCCCAAATCAGCCCCAGCATTTT.

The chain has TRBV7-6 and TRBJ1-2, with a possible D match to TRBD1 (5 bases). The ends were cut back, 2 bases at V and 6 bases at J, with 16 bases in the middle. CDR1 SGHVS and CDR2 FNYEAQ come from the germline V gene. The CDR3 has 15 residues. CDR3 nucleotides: TGTGCCAGCAGCTTAATCCCAGGGCCCTTGCATGGCTACACCTTC. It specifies CASSLIPGPLHGYTF.

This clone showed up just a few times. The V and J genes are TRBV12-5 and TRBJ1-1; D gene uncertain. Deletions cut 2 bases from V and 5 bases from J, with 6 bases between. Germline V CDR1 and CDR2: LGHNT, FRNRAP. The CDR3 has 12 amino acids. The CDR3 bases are TGTGCTAGTGGTTTGACGCGAACTGAAGCTTTCTTT. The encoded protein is CASGLTRTEAFF.

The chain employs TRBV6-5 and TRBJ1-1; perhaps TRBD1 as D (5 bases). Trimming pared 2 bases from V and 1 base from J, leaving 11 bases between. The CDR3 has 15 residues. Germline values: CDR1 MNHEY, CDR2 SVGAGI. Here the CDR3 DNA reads TGTGCCAGCAGTTACGGGGCAGGGACGAACACTGAAGCTTTCTTT. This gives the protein CASSYGAGTNTEAFF.

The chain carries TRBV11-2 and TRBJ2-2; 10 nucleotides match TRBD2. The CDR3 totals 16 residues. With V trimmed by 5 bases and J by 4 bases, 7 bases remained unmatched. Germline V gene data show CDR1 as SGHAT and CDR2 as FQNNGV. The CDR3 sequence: CASSVIAGGGTGELFF. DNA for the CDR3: TGTGCCAGCAGCGTAATAGCGGGAGGTGGCACCGGGGAGCTGTTTTTT.

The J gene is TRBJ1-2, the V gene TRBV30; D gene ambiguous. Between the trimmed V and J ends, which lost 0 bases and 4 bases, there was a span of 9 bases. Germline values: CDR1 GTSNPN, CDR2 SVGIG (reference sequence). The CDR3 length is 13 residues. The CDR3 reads CAWSVSGLYGYTF. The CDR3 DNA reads TGTGCCTGGAGTGTATCCGGGCTCTATGGCTACACCTTC.

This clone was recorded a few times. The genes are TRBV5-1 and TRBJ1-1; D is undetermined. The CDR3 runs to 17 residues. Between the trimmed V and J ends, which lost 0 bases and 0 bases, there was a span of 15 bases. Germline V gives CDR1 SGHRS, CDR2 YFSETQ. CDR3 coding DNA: TGCGCCAGCAGCTTGGGCAGAAGGGTGATGATGAACACTGAAGCTTTCTTT. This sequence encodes CASSLGRRVMMNTEAFF.

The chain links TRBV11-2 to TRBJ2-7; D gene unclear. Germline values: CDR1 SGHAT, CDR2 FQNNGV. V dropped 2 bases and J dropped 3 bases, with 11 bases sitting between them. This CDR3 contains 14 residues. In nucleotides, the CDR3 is TGTGCCAGCAGCTTAATGGGTGGAGACTACGAGCAGTACTTC. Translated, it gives CASSLMGGDYEQYF.

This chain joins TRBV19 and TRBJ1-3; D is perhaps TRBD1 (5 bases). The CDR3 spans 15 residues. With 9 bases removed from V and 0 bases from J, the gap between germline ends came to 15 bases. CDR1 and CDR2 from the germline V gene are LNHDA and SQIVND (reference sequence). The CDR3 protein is CASGGRFFSGNTIYF. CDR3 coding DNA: TGTGCCAGCGGGGGGAGGTTCTTCTCTGGAAACACCATATATTTT. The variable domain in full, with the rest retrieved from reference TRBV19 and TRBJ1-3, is DGGITQSPKYLFRKEGQNVTLSCEQNLNHDAMYWYRQDPGQGLRLIYYSQIVNDFQKGDIAEGYSVSREKKESFPLTVTSAQKNPTAFYLCASGGRFFSGNTIYFGEGSWLTVV.

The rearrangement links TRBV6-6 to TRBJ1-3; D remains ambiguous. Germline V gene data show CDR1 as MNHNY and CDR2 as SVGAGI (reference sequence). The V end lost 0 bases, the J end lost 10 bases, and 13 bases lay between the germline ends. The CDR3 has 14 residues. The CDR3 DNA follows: TGTGCCAGCAGTTACTCGAACGCATGGCTTACCATATATTTT. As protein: CASSYSNAWLTIYF.

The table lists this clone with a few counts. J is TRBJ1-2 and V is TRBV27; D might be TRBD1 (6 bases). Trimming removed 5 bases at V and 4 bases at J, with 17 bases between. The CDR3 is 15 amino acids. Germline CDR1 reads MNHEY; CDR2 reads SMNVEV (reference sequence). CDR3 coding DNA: TGTGCCAGCAGTCCGACAGGATTTGAACTCTATGGCTACACCTTC. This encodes CASSPTGFELYGYTF.

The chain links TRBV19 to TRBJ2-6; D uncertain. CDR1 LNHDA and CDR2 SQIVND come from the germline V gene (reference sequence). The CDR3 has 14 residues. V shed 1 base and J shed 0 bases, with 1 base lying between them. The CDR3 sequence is CASSIASGANVLTF. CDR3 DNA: TGTGCCAGTAGTATAGCCTCTGGGGCCAACGTCCTGACTTTC. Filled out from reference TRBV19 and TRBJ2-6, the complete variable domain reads DGGITQSPKYLFRKEGQNVTLSCEQNLNHDAMYWYRQDPGQGLRLIYYSQIVNDFQKGDIAEGYSVSREKKESFPLTVTSAQKNPTAFYLCASSIASGANVLTFGAGSRLTVL.

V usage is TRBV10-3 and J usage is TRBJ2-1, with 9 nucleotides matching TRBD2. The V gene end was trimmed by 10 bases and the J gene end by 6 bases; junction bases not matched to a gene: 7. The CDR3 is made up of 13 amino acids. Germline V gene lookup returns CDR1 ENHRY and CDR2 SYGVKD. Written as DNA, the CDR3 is TGTGCCACCGGTAGCGGGAGCAGCAATGAGCAGTTCTTC. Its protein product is CATGSGSSNEQFF.